This entry lists 30 T cell receptor beta chains sequenced from one sample in a study of shared clonotypes between healthy human individuals. Repertoires were generated with immunoSEQ multiplex PCR, while TCRdb's copy carries only in-frame clones and drops some. The data contain 800,000 to 950,000 clones, 90% to 97% of them singletons. Only CD45RO-negative cells positively selected for CCR7 counted as naive CD8 cells, so terminally differentiated effector memory CD45RA+ cells were excluded. Sequencing was done on a sample of naive CD8+ T cells sorted from blood. The receptors stem from a man younger than 45 in good health.

The rearrangement joins TRBV19 to TRBJ1-5; a possible D gene is TRBD1 (5 bases). CDR1 and CDR2 from the germline V gene are LNHDA and SQIVND (reference sequence). This CDR3 is built from 14 residues. Trimming removed 1 base from V and 5 bases from J, with 9 bases in between. CDR3 coding DNA: TGTGCCAGTAGTATAGTGGGGGGTGATCAGCCCCAGCATTTT. Amino acids: CASSIVGGDQPQHF.

This clone occurred once. The chain employs TRBV14 and TRBJ2-7, with a possible D match to TRBD1 (6 bases). Germline V gene data show CDR1 as SGHDN and CDR2 as FVKESK. V shed 1 base and J shed 7 bases, with 17 bases lying between them. CDR3 length equals 15 residues. CDR3 bases: TGTGCCAGCAGCCAAGGCCGCAGGGGCGATGGTGAGCAGTACTTC. Amino acids: CASSQGRRGDGEQYF. The complete variable domain, with remaining parts taken from reference TRBV14 and TRBJ2-7, reads EAGVTQFPSHSVIEKGQTVTLRCDPISGHDNLYWYRRVMGKEIKFLLHFVKESKQDESGMPNNRFLAERTGGTYSTLKVQPAELEDSGVYFCASSQGRRGDGEQYFGPGTRLTVT.

The gene calls are TRBV7-6 and TRBJ2-1, with 14 bases aligning to TRBD2. Germline V gives CDR1 SGHVS, CDR2 FNYEAQ. The CDR3 covers 17 residues. The V gene end was trimmed by 5 bases and the J gene end by 1 base; junction bases not matched to a gene: 4. CDR3 nucleotide sequence: TGTGCCAGCAGCCCCAGACTAGCGGGAGGGTCCTACAATGAGCAGTTCTTC. Protein sequence: CASSPRLAGGSYNEQFF.

The chain recombines TRBV27 with TRBJ2-1; D gene uncertain. V lost 3 bases to trimming and J lost 0 bases, with 12 bases between them. Germline values: CDR1 MNHEY, CDR2 SMNVEV (reference sequence). The CDR3 has 16 amino acids. The CDR3 nucleotides are TGTGCCAGCAGTTTGACGGTTTTCTCCTCCTACAATGAGCAGTTCTTC. Translated, it gives CASSLTVFSSYNEQFF.

This chain joins TRBV5-6 and TRBJ2-3; 7 positions agree with TRBD1. CDR1 is SGHDT, CDR2 YYEEEE, per germline. V was clipped by 10 bases and J by 1 base; unmatched bases: 9. The CDR3 spans 14 residues. The CDR3 DNA reads TGTGCCGGCACAACAGGGGCCCGCACAGATACGCAGTATTTT. Amino acid sequence: CAGTTGARTDTQYF.

Only one count was recorded for this clone. The identical CDR3 is also encoded by other nucleotide sequences in the sample. The chain links TRBV6-5 to TRBJ2-1; D perhaps matches TRBD1 (5 bases). CDR1 and CDR2 from the germline V gene are MNHEY and SVGAGI. Between the trimmed V and J ends, which lost 2 bases and 5 bases, there was a span of 7 bases. This CDR3 contains 13 residues. The CDR3 DNA follows: TGTGCCAGCAGTTACCAGGGTGACAATGAGCAGTTCTTC. Residues: CASSYQGDNEQFF.

V gene TRBV5-1 combines with J gene TRBJ2-1; the match to TRBD2 covers 13 bases. J lost 7 bases, V lost 4 bases, and 20 bases had no gene match. The CDR3 runs 20 residues. CDR1 and CDR2 from the germline V gene are SGHRS and YFSETQ. This chain's CDR3 is CASSQLVTGFGLAGENEQFF. The CDR3 nucleotides are TGCGCCAGCAGCCAGTTAGTAACCGGTTTTGGACTAGCGGGAGAAAATGAGCAGTTCTTC.

The chain links TRBV15 to TRBJ2-7; D gene unclear. The V end lost 0 bases, the J end lost 2 bases, and 14 bases lay between the germline ends. Germline V gives CDR1 LNHNV, CDR2 YYDKDF (reference sequence). CDR3 length: 16 amino acids. The CDR3 DNA sequence: TGTGCCACCAGCAGAGATAAGATGGGGTACCCCTACGAGCAGTACTTC. It codes for CATSRDKMGYPYEQYF.

CDR3 protein: CSFRRAGELFF. CDR3 nucleotide sequence: TGCAGCTTTAGGAGGGCCGGGGAGCTGTTTTTT. This chain connects TRBV29-1 to TRBJ2-2, with D perhaps TRBD2 (6 bases). Germline V gives CDR1 SQVTM, CDR2 ANQGSEA. V was clipped by 8 bases and J by 6 bases, with 10 bases between them. The CDR3 length is 11 residues.

To note about this clone: Other nucleotide sequences from this sample produce the same CDR3. The chain uses TRBV7-9 and TRBJ1-1; D gene uncertain. Germline CDR1 reads SEHNR; CDR2 reads FQNEAQ (reference sequence). This CDR3 has 10 residues. V was shortened by 5 bases and J by 5 bases, with 3 bases between the two germline ends. In DNA, the CDR3 is TGTGCCAGCAGCGGGACTGAAGCTTTCTTT. Protein product: CASSGTEAFF.

The rearrangement joins TRBV28 to TRBJ1-1; D possibly corresponds to TRBD1 (5 bases). Trimming left V 7 bases short and J 5 bases short, with 14 bases between. This CDR3 comprises 13 residues. The germline V gene encodes CDR1 MDHEN and CDR2 SYDVKM. The CDR3 DNA follows: TGTGCCAGCACCTCCCGTGGGGCAACTGAAGCTTTCTTT. Amino acid sequence: CASTSRGATEAFF.

The chain uses TRBV18 and TRBJ1-5; the D gene is possibly TRBD1 (5 bases). Germline V gene lookup returns CDR1 KGHSH and CDR2 LQKENI. Trimming took off 3 bases at V and 9 bases at J, with 21 bases between the two ends. The CDR3 contains 16 residues. For the CDR3, the DNA is TGTGCCAGCTCACCCCCAGGGCCCCTAGGTCAGCGGCCCCAGCATTTT. As protein: CASSPPGPLGQRPQHF.

CDR3 region: CASSLLLAASTDTQYF. The CDR3 bases are TGTGCCAGCAGTCTGCTACTAGCGGCTAGCACAGATACGCAGTATTTT. V is TRBV27 and J is TRBJ2-3; 8 bases fit TRBD2. The CDR3 has 16 residues. CDR1 and CDR2 from the germline V gene are MNHEY and SMNVEV (reference sequence). The junction had 7 bases not matched to a gene; V was cut back by 5 bases and J by 0 bases.

This clone was found once. The chain carries TRBV7-2 and TRBJ2-5, with D possibly matching TRBD2 (6 bases). The germline V gene has CDR1 SGHTA and CDR2 FQGNSA. The CDR3 runs to 14 residues. Trimming pared 2 bases from V and 5 bases from J, leaving 12 bases between. As DNA, the CDR3 is TGTGCCAGCAGCTTATGGGGCGGAGGGGAGACCCAGTACTTC. This gives the protein CASSLWGGGETQYF.

This chain links TRBV9 with TRBJ2-7, with a weak D call TRBD2 (5 bases). Germline CDR1 reads SGDLS; CDR2 reads YYNGEE. Between the trimmed V and J ends, which lost 0 bases and 4 bases, there was a span of 14 bases. The CDR3 runs 15 residues. The CDR3 is CASSVAVGDIYEQYF. The DNA for the CDR3 is TGTGCCAGCAGCGTAGCTGTGGGAGATATTTACGAGCAGTACTTC.

The genes are TRBV29-1 and TRBJ2-7; D is possibly TRBD2 (6 bases). This CDR3 has 13 amino acids. V was pared by 5 bases and J by 2 bases, with 13 bases between. CDR1 SQVTM and CDR2 ANQGSEA come from the germline V gene. DNA for the CDR3: TGCAGCGTTCTTTCCGGGAGAGCCTACGAGCAGTACTTC. Residues: CSVLSGRAYEQYF.

CDR3 amino acids: CASRQGAHYEQYF. The CDR3 DNA follows: TGTGCCAGCAGACAGGGGGCTCACTACGAGCAGTACTTC. V and J are TRBV5-6 and TRBJ2-7, with 9 bases that match TRBD1. CDR1 is SGHDT and CDR2 is YYEEEE in the germline V gene. The CDR3 consists of 13 residues. V shed 5 bases, J shed 3 bases, and the junction held 3 bases outside the gene matches.

This rearrangement joins TRBV6-5 to TRBJ2-1; the match to TRBD2 covers 7 bases. The CDR3 has 15 amino acids. The V and J ends lost 5 bases and 7 bases, in that order; junction bases with no gene match: 11. Germline CDR1 reads MNHEY; CDR2 reads SVGAGI. The CDR3 region has the DNA TGTGCCAGCAGTGCCGGGACTAATAGACGTAATGAGCAGTTCTTC. Translating gives CASSAGTNRRNEQFF.

The V and J genes are TRBV28 and TRBJ2-4, with 11 bases aligning to TRBD2. V shed 5 bases, J shed 5 bases, and the junction held 8 bases outside the gene matches. The CDR3 runs 16 residues. The V gene's germline CDR1 is MDHEN and CDR2 SYDVKM. The CDR3 spells CASSRPGLAVENIQYF. CDR3 nucleotide sequence: TGTGCCAGCAGTCGACCGGGACTAGCGGTTGAAAACATTCAGTACTTC. Based on the CDR3 plus reference TRBV28 and TRBJ2-4, the full variable domain is DVKVTQSSRYLVKRTGEKVFLECVQDMDHENMFWYRQDPGLGLRLIYFSYDVKMKEKGDIPEGYSVSREKKERFSLILESASTNQTSMYLCASSRPGLAVENIQYFGAGTRLSVL.

The V gene is TRBV6-1, the J gene TRBJ1-5; D is unresolved. Germline loops: CDR1 MNHNS, CDR2 SASEGT. CDR3 length: 14 residues. V was cut by 3 bases and J by 2 bases, with 8 bases left in between. The CDR3 DNA reads TGTGCCAGCAGTGATCTGCAGGGCAATCAGCCCCAGCATTTT. It codes for CASSDLQGNQPQHF.

This clone was counted a single time. The rearrangement joins TRBV7-9 to TRBJ2-1; 10 nucleotides match TRBD2. Trimming removed 2 bases from V and 0 bases from J; junction bases left unmatched: 7. The CDR3 loop spans 18 amino acids. Per the germline V gene, CDR1 is SEHNR and CDR2 is FQNEAQ (reference sequence). The CDR3 protein is CASSLPRASGSSYNEQFF. DNA of the CDR3: TGTGCCAGCAGCTTACCCCGTGCTAGCGGGAGCTCCTACAATGAGCAGTTCTTC. Variable domain in full (rest from reference TRBV7-9 and TRBJ2-1): DTGVSQNPRHKITKRGQNVTFRCDPISEHNRLYWYRQTLGQGPEFLTYFQNEAQLEKSRLLSDRFSAERPKGSFSTLEIQRTEQGDSAMYLCASSLPRASGSSYNEQFFGPGTRLTVL.

The table lists this clone with a count of one. The rearrangement joins TRBV27 to TRBJ2-2; D not resolved. CDR1 and CDR2 from the germline V gene are MNHEY and SMNVEV (reference sequence). Trimming removed 5 bases from V and 1 base from J, with 11 bases in between. This CDR3 has 15 residues. The chain's CDR3 is CASSPHPGNTGELFF. The CDR3 coding sequence is TGTGCCAGCAGTCCCCACCCGGGGAACACCGGGGAGCTGTTTTTT.

This sequence joins TRBV7-9 and TRBJ2-3; 12 bases are a match to TRBD2. This CDR3 has 18 amino acids. Germline loops: CDR1 SEHNR, CDR2 FQNEAQ (reference sequence). The V segment lost 4 bases and the J segment 0 bases; nucleotides outside the gene matches: 8. CDR3 in amino acids: CASSSGTSGLPSTDTQYF. The CDR3 bases are TGTGCCAGCAGCTCCGGGACTAGCGGGTTACCTAGCACAGATACGCAGTATTTT.

V gene TRBV7-8 combines with J gene TRBJ2-7; D is uncertain. V lost 0 bases and J lost 2, with 14 bases in between. Per germline, CDR1 SGHVS and CDR2 FQNEAQ. The CDR3 has 16 residues. This CDR3 reads CASSLARERLAYEQYF. CDR3 bases: TGTGCCAGCAGCTTAGCGCGTGAGCGCTTGGCCTACGAGCAGTACTTC.

The chain combines TRBV25-1 with TRBJ2-1; D is unresolved. V dropped 3 bases and J dropped 9 bases, with 9 bases sitting between them. Germline V gene sequence: CDR1 MGHDK, CDR2 SYGVNS. The CDR3 loop spans 12 amino acids. DNA of the CDR3: TGTGCCAGCAGTGATGGTATCTCTGAGCAGTTCTTC. Residues: CASSDGISEQFF. The full variable domain, completed using reference TRBV25-1 and TRBJ2-1, is EADIYQTPRYLVIGTGKKITLECSQTMGHDKMYWYQQDPGMELHLIHYSYGVNSTEKGDLSSESTVSRIRTEHFPLTLESARPSHTSQYLCASSDGISEQFFGPGTRLTVL.

The rearrangement uses TRBV28 and TRBJ2-7; D is uncertain. Germline V gives CDR1 MDHEN, CDR2 SYDVKM. V lost 6 bases to trimming and J lost 7 bases, with 10 bases between them. The CDR3 has 11 amino acids. The CDR3 spells CASSPYGEQYF. CDR3 sequence (DNA): TGTGCCAGCAGCCCGTACGGGGAGCAGTACTTC.

The chain employs TRBV29-1 and TRBJ2-1; possibly TRBD1 for D (6 bases). V was shortened by 3 bases and J by 3 bases, with 18 bases between the two germline ends. Germline CDR1 is SQVTM and CDR2 is ANQGSEA. This CDR3 spans 16 amino acids. CDR3 loop: CSVDGFQGGRYNEQFF. DNA for the CDR3: TGCAGCGTTGACGGATTTCAAGGGGGACGCTACAATGAGCAGTTCTTC.

The chain couples TRBV19 to TRBJ2-7; a possible D gene is TRBD1 (6 bases). Trimming shortened V by 0 bases and J by 8 bases, and 17 bases separated the two germline ends. The germline V gene encodes CDR1 LNHDA and CDR2 SQIVND (reference sequence). The CDR3 runs 15 residues. The CDR3 loop is CASSIDRGHLDQQYF. The CDR3 coding sequence is TGTGCCAGTAGTATAGATCGGGGACACCTAGACCAGCAGTACTTC.

The genes are TRBV5-4 and TRBJ2-7; perhaps TRBD2 as D (6 bases). The V end was cut by 3 bases, the J end by 3 bases, with 19 bases between. This CDR3 has 16 residues. Per germline, CDR1 SGHNT and CDR2 YYREEE (reference sequence). This chain's CDR3 is CASSSSPGLTNYEQYF. The CDR3, as DNA: TGTGCCAGCAGCTCGTCACCGGGACTCACGAACTACGAGCAGTACTTC.

This sequence joins TRBV28 and TRBJ1-4; no clear D gene. Trimming shortened V by 3 bases and J by 6 bases, and 2 bases separated the two germline ends. The CDR3 loop spans 11 amino acids. The germline V gene has CDR1 MDHEN and CDR2 SYDVKM. The CDR3 is CASSFYEKLFF. DNA for the CDR3: TGTGCCAGCAGTTTTTATGAAAAACTGTTTTTT.